Included here is one TCR beta chain sequence, with context. The table came from immunoSEQ multiplex PCR; TCRdb's copy has only in-frame clones and leaves some out. The sample records roughly 2.5 million clones, approximately 92% being singletons. This specimen comes from a study of shared clonotypes between healthy human individuals. In germline, CDR1 is MDHEN, CDR2 SYDVKM. The V end lost 6 bases, the J end lost 7 bases, and 9 bases lay between the germline ends. CDR3 size: 11 residues. The sequenced material came from naive CD4+ T cells sorted from blood. Sample subset: CD45RA+ positively selected. V is TRBV28 and J is TRBJ1-1; D is ambiguous. The source of this sequence is a man between 18 and 29 years old in good health. The CDR3 nucleotides read TGTGCCAGCAGGTCCCGCCTTGAAGCTTTCTTT. Amino acids: CASRSRLEAFF.